One sample yielded the 20 T cell receptor beta chains listed below, sequenced in a study of blood T cell repertoires in COVID-19. Produced via immunoSEQ multiplex PCR; TCRdb's table is partial and in-frame only. This sample has about 310,000 clones; roughly 90% occur once, and the top ten carry 2.5% to 3%. Sequencing was done on a sample of peripheral blood. These receptor sequences come from a woman in her 30s with COVID-19, enrolled during active disease.

This clone was observed a handful of times. The V and J genes are TRBV2 and TRBJ2-5, with D perhaps matching TRBD2 (5 bases). CDR1 and CDR2 from the germline V gene are SNHLY and FYNNEI. The CDR3 contains 14 residues. V was trimmed by 5 bases and J by 4 bases, leaving 14 bases between them. The CDR3 nucleotides are TGTGCCAGCAGTCCCAGGTACGGAGGAGAGACCCAGTACTTC. As protein: CASSPRYGGETQYF.

J is TRBJ1-5 and V is TRBV7-2; 7 bases match TRBD1. Germline V CDR1 and CDR2: SGHTA, FQGNSA. V trimming: 2 bases; J trimming: 6 bases; junction bases outside the gene matches: 4. The CDR3 contains 14 residues. DNA for the CDR3: TGTGCCAGCAGCTTAAGACAGGGCGGTCAGCCCCAGCATTTT. This translates into CASSLRQGGQPQHF.

This rearrangement joins TRBV20-1 to TRBJ2-3, with a tentative D call TRBD2 (6 bases). With 3 bases removed from V and 2 bases from J, the gap between germline ends came to 12 bases. Per germline, CDR1 DFQATT and CDR2 SNEGSKA (reference sequence). The CDR3 runs to 14 residues. Here the CDR3 reads CSASSGTYTDTQYF. The DNA of the CDR3 is TGCAGTGCTAGTAGCGGAACCTACACAGATACGCAGTATTTT.

The CDR3 loop is CASSITRADTQYF. CDR3 bases: TGTGCCAGTAGTATCACTAGGGCCGATACGCAGTATTTT. J is TRBJ2-3 and V is TRBV19, with D perhaps TRBD2 (5 bases). The length of the CDR3 is 13 residues. Germline lookup yields CDR1 LNHDA and CDR2 SQIVND (reference sequence). Trimming took off 3 bases at V and 6 bases at J, with 10 bases between the two ends.

The CDR3 coding sequence is TGTGCCAGCAGCCAAGACGAGGAAAAACTGTTTTTT. Encoded protein: CASSQDEEKLFF. The chain combines TRBV3-1 (or the pseudogene TRBV3-2) with TRBJ1-4; the D is unclear. The CDR3 runs 12 residues. Per germline, CDR1 LGHDT and CDR2 YNNKEL (reference sequence). V was trimmed by 0 bases and J by 8 bases, leaving 4 bases between them.

This chain links TRBV5-1 with TRBJ1-2; no clear D gene. Germline CDR1 is SGHRS and CDR2 is YFSETQ. There are 13 residues in the CDR3. V dropped 7 bases and J dropped 5 bases, with 15 bases sitting between them. CDR3 in DNA: TGCGCCAGCCGTCGAGGGCTTAGTTATGGCTACACCTTC. This translates into CASRRGLSYGYTF. Full variable domain (outside the CDR3, taken from reference TRBV5-1 and TRBJ1-2): KAGVTQTPRYLIKTRGQQVTLSCSPISGHRSVSWYQQTPGQGLQFLFEYFSETQRNKGNFPGRFSGRQFSNSRSEMNVSTLELGDSALYLCASRRGLSYGYTFGSGTRLTVV.

The chain combines TRBV19 with TRBJ2-3; TRBD2 aligns across 11 bases. Trimming at V came to 1 base and at J to 5 bases, leaving 11 bases not matched to a gene. Per the germline V gene, CDR1 is LNHDA and CDR2 is SQIVND (reference sequence). The CDR3 covers 18 residues. The CDR3 protein is CASSIGLAGGQLRDTQYF. Written as DNA, the CDR3 is TGTGCCAGTAGTATAGGCCTAGCGGGAGGACAGTTGAGAGATACGCAGTATTTT.

The chain couples TRBV7-9 to TRBJ1-2, with D perhaps matching TRBD1 (5 bases). CDR3 length equals 13 residues. Germline values: CDR1 SEHNR, CDR2 FQNEAQ (reference sequence). V shed 5 bases and J shed 6 bases, with 13 bases lying between them. CDR3 sequence: CASSQRQQHGYTF. CDR3 bases: TGTGCCAGCAGCCAAAGACAGCAACATGGCTACACCTTC.

The CDR3: CASSFLGRGTDTQYF. CDR3 in DNA: TGCGCCAGCAGCTTTTTAGGGCGGGGCACAGATACGCAGTATTTT. This chain uses TRBV5-1 with TRBJ2-3; D might be TRBD2 (5 bases). Germline V CDR1 and CDR2: SGHRS, YFSETQ. The CDR3 has 15 residues. Trimming cost V 2 bases and J 1 base, with 11 bases left between them.

The CDR3 protein is CASRAPGTRNEQYF. The DNA of the CDR3 is TGTGCCAGCAGGGCCCCCGGGACTAGAAACGAGCAGTACTTC. The chain is built from TRBV6-5 and TRBJ2-7; 8 nucleotides align to TRBD2. Trimming took 6 bases from V and 5 from J; bases not matched to a gene: 9. CDR3 length: 14 amino acids. Germline CDR1 MNHEY, CDR2 SVGAGI.

The chain recombines TRBV11-2 with TRBJ1-2, with TRBD1 matching over 12 bases. This CDR3 contains 16 residues. Germline values: CDR1 SGHAT, CDR2 FQNNGV. The V segment lost 1 base and the J segment 7 bases; nucleotides outside the gene matches: 7. For the CDR3, the DNA is TGTGCCAGCAGCTTAGCCCGGGGACAGGGGGCGCGTGGCTACACCTTC. This gives the protein CASSLARGQGARGYTF. Full variable domain (outside the CDR3, taken from reference TRBV11-2 and TRBJ1-2): EAGVAQSPRYKIIEKRQSVAFWCNPISGHATLYWYQQILGQGPKLLIQFQNNGVVDDSQLPKDRFSAERLKGVDSTLKIQPAKLEDSAVYLCASSLARGQGARGYTFGSGTRLTVV.

In nucleotides, the CDR3 is TGCGCCAGCAGCTTGGGGCAGGGTGATCAGCCCCAGCATTTT. The encoded protein is CASSLGQGDQPQHF. The chain combines TRBV5-1 with TRBJ1-5; the D gene is possibly TRBD1 (5 bases). This CDR3 has 14 amino acids. Looked up from germline, CDR1 is SGHRS and CDR2 is YFSETQ. Trimming removed 0 bases at V and 5 bases at J, with 9 bases between.

The chain links TRBV5-1 to TRBJ1-2; D is uncertain. The ends were cut back, 0 bases at V and 7 bases at J, with 10 bases in the middle. Germline V gene lookup returns CDR1 SGHRS and CDR2 YFSETQ. CDR3 length: 13 residues. DNA of the CDR3: TGCGCCAGCAGCTTGGCACCGGGGTCTGGCTACACCTTC. Its translation: CASSLAPGSGYTF.

This clone showed up just once. The chain joins TRBV5-1 to TRBJ1-3; no definite D call. V was trimmed by 0 bases and J by 0 bases, leaving 13 bases between them. Germline V CDR1 and CDR2: SGHRS, YFSETQ. The CDR3 runs to 17 residues. In DNA, the CDR3 is TGCGCCAGCAGCTTGGAGACTGCCTTCTCCTCTGGAAACACCATATATTTT. It codes for CASSLETAFSSGNTIYF.

This chain joins TRBV4-1 and TRBJ1-5, with D unresolved. The germline gives CDR1 MGHRA, CDR2 YSYEKL. CDR3 length: 13 amino acids. Between the trimmed V and J ends, which lost 0 bases and 4 bases, there was a span of 4 bases. The CDR3 sequence: CASSQESNQPQHF. For the CDR3, the DNA is TGCGCCAGCAGCCAAGAGAGTAATCAGCCCCAGCATTTT.

This chain links TRBV6-6 with TRBJ1-6, with D possibly being TRBD1 (5 bases). This CDR3 has 15 amino acids. V lost 2 bases to trimming and J lost 5 bases, with 10 bases between them. The germline gives CDR1 MNHNY, CDR2 SVGAGI (reference sequence). The CDR3, as DNA: TGTGCCAGCAGTTACGCGGGGGGGGATAATTCACCCCTCCACTTT. It translates to CASSYAGGDNSPLHF.

CDR3 region: CASSREGSSGYGYTF. CDR3 bases: TGTGCCAGCTCCAGGGAGGGCAGTTCCGGCTATGGCTACACCTTC. This sequence joins TRBV18 and TRBJ1-2, with D possibly being TRBD1 (5 bases). Germline assignment: CDR1 KGHSH and CDR2 LQKENI. V was clipped by 6 bases and J by 4 bases, with 18 bases between them. The CDR3 totals 15 residues.

This clone is a singleton in its sample. V gene TRBV24-1 combines with J gene TRBJ2-2; TRBD1 matches at 11 bases. J lost 3 bases, V lost 11 bases, and 7 bases had no gene match. This CDR3 has 15 residues. CDR1 is KGHDR, CDR2 SFDVKD, per germline. The CDR3 DNA sequence: TGTGCCATTCTACCGGGACAGGGGGACACCGGGGAGCTGTTTTTT. Protein: CAILPGQGDTGELFF.

This clone was detected only once. This chain connects TRBV19 to TRBJ1-6, with TRBD1 matching 9 bases. V lost 6 bases and J lost 10; bases outside the gene matches: 7. The CDR3 is 14 amino acids. In germline, CDR1 is LNHDA, CDR2 SQIVND (reference sequence). As DNA, the CDR3 is TGTGCCAGTAGCTTACAGGGGGCAAACTCACCCCTCCACTTT. The encoded protein is CASSLQGANSPLHF.

V gene TRBV6-5 combines with J gene TRBJ1-2; TRBD1 matches 7 bases. Per germline, CDR1 MNHEY and CDR2 SVGAGI. V was pared by 4 bases and J by 2 bases, with 10 bases of the junction left unmatched. CDR3 length: 16 residues. CDR3 sequence (DNA): TGTGCCAGCAGTTCCCTCTCGACAGGGTCGAACTATGGCTACACCTTC. This encodes CASSSLSTGSNYGYTF.